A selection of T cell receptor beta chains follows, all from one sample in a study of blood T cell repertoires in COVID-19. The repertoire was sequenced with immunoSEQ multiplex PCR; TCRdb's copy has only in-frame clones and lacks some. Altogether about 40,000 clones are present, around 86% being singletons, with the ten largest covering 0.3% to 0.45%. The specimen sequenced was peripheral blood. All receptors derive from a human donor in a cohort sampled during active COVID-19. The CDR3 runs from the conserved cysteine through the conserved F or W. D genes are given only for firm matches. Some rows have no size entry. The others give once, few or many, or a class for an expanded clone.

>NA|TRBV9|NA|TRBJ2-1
TGTGCCAGCAGCGATACAGGGTGGGAGCAGTTCTTC
CASSDTGWEQFF
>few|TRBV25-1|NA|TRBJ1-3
TGTGCCAGCAGTTCGTTAGGAGAGAGTGGAAACACCATATATTTT
CASSSLGESGNTIYF
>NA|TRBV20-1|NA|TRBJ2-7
TGCAGTGCTGTCTCCAGCGACGAGCAGTACTTC
CSAVSSDEQYF
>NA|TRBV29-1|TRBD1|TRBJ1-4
TGCAGCGTTCGGGACAGGGTATACGAAAAACTGTTTTTT
CSVRDRVYEKLFF
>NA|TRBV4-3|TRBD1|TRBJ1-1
TGCGCCAGCAGCCGCACACCAGGACAGGTGAACACTGAAGCTTTCTTT
CASSRTPGQVNTEAFF
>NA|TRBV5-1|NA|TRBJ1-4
TGCGCCAGCAGCCCGCGGGGGGCGCGGGGTGAAAAACTGTTTTTT
CASSPRGARGEKLFF
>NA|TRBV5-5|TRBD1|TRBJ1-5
TGTGCCAGCAGCTTGTACCGGGACAGAGATCAGCCCCAGCATTTT
CASSLYRDRDQPQHF
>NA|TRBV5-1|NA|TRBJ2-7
TGCGCCAGCAGCTTCAACTATAACAACTACGAGCAGTACTTC
CASSFNYNNYEQYF
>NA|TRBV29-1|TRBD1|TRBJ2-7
TGCAGCGTAGGGACAGGGGCGAGTCAAGAGCAGTACTTC
CSVGTGASQEQYF
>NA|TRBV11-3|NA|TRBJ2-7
TGTGCCAGCAGCTTAGGTCGTCTCACTTCCAACGAGCAGTACTTC
CASSLGRLTSNEQYF
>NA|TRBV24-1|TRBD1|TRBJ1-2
TGTGCCACCAGTGATGACAGGGGGTGGAATGGCTACACCTTC
CATSDDRGWNGYTF
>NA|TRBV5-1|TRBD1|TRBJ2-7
TGCGCCAGCAGCCGGACAGGGGATGGCGAGCAGTACTTC
CASSRTGDGEQYF
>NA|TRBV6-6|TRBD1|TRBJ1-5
TGTGCCAGCAGTTATCGGACAGGGGTGAATCAGCCCCAGCATTTT
CASSYRTGVNQPQHF
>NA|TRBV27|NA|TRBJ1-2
TGTGCCAGCAGCCCGGGACTTCCAGATGGCTACACCTTC
CASSPGLPDGYTF
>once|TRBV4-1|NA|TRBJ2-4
TGCGCCAGCAGCCAAGAACCGGGTAGGGCCAAAAACATTCAGTACTTC
CASSQEPGRAKNIQYF
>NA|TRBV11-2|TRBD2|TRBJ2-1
TGTGCCAGCAGCTTTCGTCGACTAGCGGGGGGTTACTCCTACAATGAGCAGTTCTTC
CASSFRRLAGGYSYNEQFF
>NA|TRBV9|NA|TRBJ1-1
TGTGCCAGCAGCCCCCAGAGGACTCCCAATGGGAACACTGAAGCTTTCTTT
CASSPQRTPNGNTEAFF
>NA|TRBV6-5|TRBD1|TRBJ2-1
TGTGCCAGCAGCCCCGGGACAGGGGCCCGGGATGAGCAGTTCTTC
CASSPGTGARDEQFF
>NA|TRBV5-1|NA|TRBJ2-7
TGCGCCAGCAGCACCGGGACTGATTCCTACGAGCAGTACTTC
CASSTGTDSYEQYF
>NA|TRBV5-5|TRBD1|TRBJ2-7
TGTGCCAGCAGCCCGGACTGGGACAGGCCCTACGAGCAGTACTTC
CASSPDWDRPYEQYF
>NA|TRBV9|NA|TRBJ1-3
TGTGCCAGCAGCGTATCCAGCTCTGGAAACACCATATATTTT
CASSVSSSGNTIYF
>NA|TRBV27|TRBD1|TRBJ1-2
TGTGCCAGCAGTTTTCGAGACAGGGGCGGTGGCTACACCTTC
CASSFRDRGGGYTF
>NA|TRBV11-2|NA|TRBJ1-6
TGTGCCAGCAGCTATCTCACAGGGCCCTCTAATTCACCCCTCCACTTT
CASSYLTGPSNSPLHF
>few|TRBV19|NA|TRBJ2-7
TGTGCCAGTAGTAGCCAGGGTCAGGGAGAGCAGTACTTC
CASSSQGQGEQYF
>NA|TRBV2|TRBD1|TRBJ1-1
TGTGCCAGCAGTGACCCCGGGACAGGTGGAATGAACACTGAAGCTTTCTTT
CASSDPGTGGMNTEAFF
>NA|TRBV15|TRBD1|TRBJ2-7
TGTGCCACCAGCAGAGATAGTGGGACAGGGTCCTACGAGCAGTACTTC
CATSRDSGTGSYEQYF
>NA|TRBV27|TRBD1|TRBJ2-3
TGTGCCAGCAGTTATGCAGGGCAGGGGGCAGATACGCAGTATTTT
CASSYAGQGADTQYF
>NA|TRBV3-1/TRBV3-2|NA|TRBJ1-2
TGTGCCAGCAGCCAAGATTGGGGGGACGGGGGCTACACCTTC
CASSQDWGDGGYTF
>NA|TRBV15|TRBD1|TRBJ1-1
TGTGCCACCAGCAGAGACAACGGACAGGGGGAAGCTTTCTTT
CATSRDNGQGEAFF
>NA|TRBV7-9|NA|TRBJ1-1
TGTGCCAGCAGCTTAAACGATAGGGGGAACACTGAAGCTTTCTTT
CASSLNDRGNTEAFF
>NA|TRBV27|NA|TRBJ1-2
TGTGCCAGCAGTAAGTTAACCGGAAACAGTGGCTACACCTTC
CASSKLTGNSGYTF
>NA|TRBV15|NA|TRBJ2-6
TGTGCCACCAGACTGTCCATATCTGGGGCCAACGTCCTGACTTTC
CATRLSISGANVLTF
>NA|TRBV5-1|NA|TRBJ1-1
TGCGCCAGCAGCTTGGCGGGGGGCGCGATGCCTGAAGCTTTCTTT
CASSLAGGAMPEAFF
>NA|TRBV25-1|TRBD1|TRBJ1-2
TGTGCCAGCAGCGCCGGGGACAGGGAAACGGAGGGCTACACCTTC
CASSAGDRETEGYTF
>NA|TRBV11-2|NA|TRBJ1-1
TGTGCCAGCAGCTTAGATCGTATTTGGAGGGATACAAAAAAAAGCACTGAAGCTTTCTTT
CASSLDRIWRDTKKSTEAFF
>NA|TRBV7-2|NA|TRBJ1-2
TGTGCCAGCAGCTTTGACGGGTCTTGGGGCTACACCTTC
CASSFDGSWGYTF
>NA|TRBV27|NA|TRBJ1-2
TGTGCCAGCAGTCTCCGTGGGGGGGGAGGCTATGGCTACACCTTC
CASSLRGGGGYGYTF
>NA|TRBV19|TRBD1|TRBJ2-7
TGTGCCAGTAGTGCCGACAGGGGGAATTACGAGCAGTACTTC
CASSADRGNYEQYF
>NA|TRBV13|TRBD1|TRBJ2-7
TGTGCCAGCAGCTTAGGAGGTCGGGGACAGGGACTGAGGGAGCAGTACTTC
CASSLGGRGQGLREQYF
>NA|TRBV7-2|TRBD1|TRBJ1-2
TGTGCCAGCAGCTTGGTCAGGGGGGATGGCTACACCTTC
CASSLVRGDGYTF
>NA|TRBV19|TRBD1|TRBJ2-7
TGTGCCAGTAGTATAGGAGGGACAGAGGTCTACGAGCAGTACTTC
CASSIGGTEVYEQYF
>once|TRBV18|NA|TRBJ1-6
TGTGCCAGCTCACCACCGGTAGGGGATTCACCCCTCCACTTT
CASSPPVGDSPLHF